The 3 T cell receptor beta chains below were found in one sample sequenced in a study of cytomegalovirus exposure and HLA in healthy donors. 60 Vbeta and 13 Jbeta primers were used in PCR. The protocol was immunoSEQ multiplex PCR, while the TCRdb copy is restricted to in-frame clones and leaves out a portion. The data hold around 67,000 clones, with less than 70% observed a single time. Sequencing was carried out using PBMCs. The origin of the receptors is a woman aged 45-59 years in good health and CMV-seronegative.

This clone was seen a few times. The chain links TRBV7-2 to TRBJ2-1; 7 bases are a match to TRBD2. The CDR3 is 15 residues long. The V gene's germline CDR1 is SGHTA and CDR2 FQGNSA. The J segment lost 7 bases and the V segment lost 5 bases, leaving 11 bases of the junction unmatched. CDR3 DNA: TGTGCCAGCAGCGTTCTAGCGGTTGAAGGGAATGAGCAGTTCTTC. Residues: CASSVLAVEGNEQFF. Filled out from reference TRBV7-2 and TRBJ2-1, the complete variable domain reads GAGVSQSPSNKVTEKGKDVELRCDPISGHTALYWYRQSLGQGLEFLIYFQGNSAPDKSGLPSDRFSAERTGGSVSTLTIQRTQQEDSAVYLCASSVLAVEGNEQFFGPGTRLTVL.

In this sample, this clone turned up a few times. The V gene is TRBV11-3, the J gene TRBJ1-4, with a weak D call TRBD1 (5 bases). Germline V gene sequence: CDR1 SGHNT, CDR2 YENEEA. This CDR3 contains 15 residues. V dropped 3 bases and J dropped 5 bases, with 13 bases sitting between them. CDR3 DNA sequence: TGTGCCAGCAGCTTTCGTCCAGGGCTCAATGAAAAACTGTTTTTT. Protein product: CASSFRPGLNEKLFF.

The CDR3, as DNA: TGCAGCGTGCGGACAGGGGACTATGGCTACACCTTC. The encoded protein is CSVRTGDYGYTF. The chain is built from TRBV29-1 and TRBJ1-2; the match to TRBD1 covers 9 bases. Germline trimming cut 6 bases from V and 3 bases from J; bases unmatched to any gene: 2. The V gene's germline CDR1 is SQVTM and CDR2 ANQGSEA. This CDR3 has 12 amino acids.